The clone carrying this T cell receptor (beta chain) was detected many times. Researchers took RNA transcripts and amplified the TCR beta CDR3 regions from them. Primed by the HTBI set, a first-round RT-PCR was run on the TCR CDR3. Each CDR3 protein is one row after TCRdb ran MiXCR on the multiplex PCR reads. In the table there are about 270,000 distinct CDR3 sequences, approximately 26% of which are singletons. This sample stems from a study of T cells in Graves' hyperthyroidism and ophthalmopathy. This CDR3 is built from 15 residues. Germline assignment: CDR1 MGHDK and CDR2 SYGVNS. Losses at the gene ends were 2 bases for V and 2 bases for J; bases not matched to a gene: 6.

The clonotype originates from a man between 40 and 49 years old with Graves' hyperthyroidism that later progressed to Graves' ophthalmopathy. The chain couples TRBV25-1 to TRBJ2-7; 7 positions match TRBD2. The sample consisted of blood. The chain's CDR3 is CASSEGEGPTYEQYF. The CDR3 bases are TGTGCCAGCAGTGAAGGGGAGGGGCCGACCTACGAGCAGTACTTC.